Listed below are T cell receptor beta chains from one sample, sequenced in a study of blood T cell repertoires in COVID-19. Some clones are missing from TCRdb's copy, which holds only in-frame ones; the method was immunoSEQ multiplex PCR. The data hold about 120,000 clones, with about four fifths observed a single time. The sequenced sample consisted of peripheral blood. The origin of the receptors is a human donor in a cohort sampled during active COVID-19. Both conserved end residues are part of each CDR3. The D gene is left open where the match is weak. Clone sizes are given selectively: once, few, many, or a class where the clone is expanded.

v_call: TRBV3-1/TRBV3-2; j_call: TRBJ2-7; clone_size: -; d_call: TRBD1; cdr3_aa: CASSQSRGTAAYEQYF; cdr3_nt: TGTGCCAGCAGCCAAAGCCGTGGGACAGCGGCCTACGAGCAGTACTTC
v_call: TRBV5-1; j_call: TRBJ2-1; clone_size: -; d_call: -; cdr3_aa: CASSEGTASYNEQFF; cdr3_nt: TGCGCCAGCAGCGAAGGGACTGCCTCCTACAATGAGCAGTTCTTC
v_call: TRBV7-8; j_call: TRBJ1-2; clone_size: few; d_call: TRBD1; cdr3_aa: CASSPPGQYGYTF; cdr3_nt: TGTGCCAGCAGCCCCCCGGGACAGTATGGCTACACCTTC
v_call: TRBV5-4; j_call: TRBJ2-7; clone_size: -; d_call: TRBD2; cdr3_aa: CASSPWTSGSSYEQYF; cdr3_nt: TGTGCCAGCAGCCCCTGGACTAGCGGGAGCTCCTACGAGCAGTACTTC
v_call: TRBV18; j_call: TRBJ1-2; clone_size: -; d_call: -; cdr3_aa: CASSQQGGNGYTF; cdr3_nt: TGTGCCAGCTCACAACAAGGGGGAAATGGCTACACCTTC
v_call: TRBV19; j_call: TRBJ1-2; clone_size: -; d_call: -; cdr3_aa: CASSSPGYRDYGYTF; cdr3_nt: TGTGCCAGTAGTAGCCCGGGGTACAGGGACTATGGCTACACCTTC
v_call: TRBV4-1; j_call: TRBJ1-1; clone_size: -; d_call: -; cdr3_aa: CASSLTGTRTEAFF; cdr3_nt: TGCGCCAGCAGCCTTACAGGGACGAGGACTGAAGCTTTCTTT
v_call: TRBV18; j_call: TRBJ1-2; clone_size: -; d_call: -; cdr3_aa: CASSPPQGGGSYGYTF; cdr3_nt: TGTGCCAGCTCACCACCACAGGGTGGCGGATCCTATGGCTACACCTTC
v_call: TRBV27; j_call: TRBJ2-1; clone_size: -; d_call: TRBD2; cdr3_aa: CASSRYGREEQFF; cdr3_nt: TGTGCCAGCAGCCGCTACGGGAGGGAAGAGCAGTTCTTC
v_call: TRBV30; j_call: TRBJ2-2; clone_size: -; d_call: TRBD1; cdr3_aa: CAWTTTGFGELFF; cdr3_nt: TGTGCCTGGACGACGACAGGGTTCGGGGAGCTGTTTTTT
v_call: TRBV18; j_call: TRBJ2-7; clone_size: -; d_call: TRBD1; cdr3_aa: CASSPPTGSYEQYF; cdr3_nt: TGTGCCAGCTCACCACCGACAGGGTCCTACGAGCAGTACTTC
v_call: TRBV9; j_call: TRBJ2-1; clone_size: -; d_call: TRBD2; cdr3_aa: CASSPGLAGGFIDEQFF; cdr3_nt: TGTGCCAGCAGTCCCGGACTAGCGGGAGGGTTTATCGATGAGCAGTTCTTC
v_call: TRBV6-2/TRBV6-3; j_call: TRBJ1-1; clone_size: once; d_call: -; cdr3_aa: CASSYGGGVTEAFF; cdr3_nt: TGTGCCAGCAGTTATGGGGGGGGTGTCACTGAAGCTTTCTTT